This entry describes one T cell receptor beta chain. Germline V gene lookup returns CDR1 MDHEN and CDR2 SYDVKM. The CDR3 totals 14 residues. The germline V and J ends were trimmed by 4 bases and 0 bases, with 10 bases remaining between them. Per the original data handling: Counts of nucleated cells, estimated from reference gene primer amplification, were obtained. Libraries were prepared by immunoSEQ multiplex PCR; TCRdb keeps only in-frame clonotypes and omits some of them. The D gene and trimming were derived from the DNA, and the V and J assignments and clone size from that table. The sample has 300,000 to 350,000 clones, around 87% seen once; the top ten hold roughly 6%. The sample is drawn from a study of blood T cell repertoires in COVID-19. Study information: Acute-phase and convalescent COVID-19 samples originated in the United States, Italy and Spain.

Sequenced material: peripheral blood. The genes are TRBV28 and TRBJ2-7, with D perhaps matching TRBD2 (5 bases). The sequence was collected from a woman between 45 and 60 years old with COVID-19, enrolled during active disease. The CDR3 region has the DNA TGTGCCAGCAGTTCTGCCGGGAACTCCTACGAGCAGTACTTC. Amino acid sequence: CASSSAGNSYEQYF.